The sequence of this T cell receptor beta chain was determined in a study of blood T cells in healthy people across ages (dated by TCRdb to the mid-2010s). Concerning the study at large: In model experiments, template switching captured roughly one uniquely barcoded TCR beta cDNA molecule for every two T cells. The study measured age-related changes in TCR beta repertoire diversity using deep sequencing normalized with unique cDNA molecular identifiers. Four age groups were formed from the donors: young (average approximately 15 years), middle-aged (approximately 42), aged (about 62) and long-lived (approximately 80). To avoid experimental bias, donors of different ages were spread randomly across the sequencing lanes. The study analyzed two additional independent replicas of 1 million unique cDNA reads from the same blood draw for two donors, one aged 18 to 30 and one aged 80 or older.

The roughly 38 donors, aged about 6 to 95 years, were systemically healthy Caucasian individuals from Russia. Approximately 10 milliliters of peripheral blood were collected from each donor into EDTA-treated Vacutainer tubes. Ficoll-Paque density-gradient centrifugation was used to isolate PBMCs, with at least 6.5 million per sample. Total RNA was extracted from PBMCs with Trizol reagent, with at least 6 micrograms obtained per sample. For every donor, flow cytometry on a PBMC aliquot measured the percentage of naive CD45RAhigh/CD27high T cells. This clonotype was recorded a few times. Its binding antigen is unknown. Base quality data are lacking; no much larger clone is found one base away. Compared with germline, V lacks 6 bases and J lacks 3 bases; bases without a gene match: 9. Reading from cysteine to phenylalanine, the CDR3 counts 15 amino acids. The CDR3 DNA has 45 bases and is translated from base 1.

Library generation was performed with 5' RACE. The listed sequencing device is Illumina HiSeq 2500. A second roughly 7 to 12 cycle PCR used a sample-barcoded 5' primer and a J-beta primer mix. Each TCR beta cDNA molecule received a unique molecular identifier from a template-switch 5' adaptor carrying 12 random nucleotides. Each sample yielded at least 2.5 million CDR3-containing paired-end reads. The Mint cDNA synthesis kit, primed by a TRBC-specific oligonucleotide, was used to synthesize first-strand cDNA from all RNA. After uracil-DNA glycosylase treatment, a first 18-cycle PCR used universal primers M1SS and BC2_uni_R on all cDNA. The original pipeline was this. Normalization of each sample was performed by random selection of 1 million high-quality reads, each carrying a distinct molecular identifier. Instead of being binned into consensus sequences, reads that shared molecular identifiers were thrown out. MiTCR, with a Q25 quality threshold and the strictest error-elimination algorithm, was used for CDR3 identification, clonotype clustering and error correction. A nonparametric unseen species model with Euler transformation was used to estimate lower-bound total TCR beta diversity. The public sequencing data were trimmed at Q25 with fastp and processed into clonotypes with MiXCR by TCRdb, which kept only in-frame beta chains. Each entry is one CDR3 protein sequence, shown with its most common DNA and genes. The V and J calls and clone size come from TCRdb's table, not from the authors' own analysis. This sample holds 1.5 million to 2 million distinct CDR3 sequences; 28% were observed only once. The ten top clones hold roughly 8% of the sample.

On the study overall, not on this receptor specifically: Observed TCR beta diversity per million T cells fell roughly linearly with age, and a significant reduction was already apparent by age roughly 40. Donor CMV infection status was unknown, potentially confounding age-related changes in expanded clonotypes. Compared with the aged group, the long-lived group had more naive CD4+ T cells, fewer expanded clones and increased TCR diversity, suggesting age selection. Estimates of total diversity based on one million sequenced T cells were considered lower bounds and underestimates. A strong correlation was found between observed TCR beta diversity and the percentage of naive T cells measured by flow cytometry. Conclusive comparison of naive and antigen-experienced compartments was prevented by the profiling of bulk unsorted PBMCs.

This chain joins TRBV12-3 or TRBV12-4 to TRBJ2-5, with 8 bases matching TRBD1. Sequenced: blood. The sequence was obtained from a woman aged 30 to 39 in good health. The CDR3 protein sequence reads: CASSHGQGGKETQYF. The nucleotides read TGTGCCAGCAGCCACGGACAGGGCGGTAAAGAGACCCAGTACTTC.